This TCR beta chain was observed in a study of tumor-infiltrating lymphocytes in primary liver carcinoma. Study-level findings and limits: Found in all five tumor regions were only about 7-25% of top clones. In tumor-adjacent and tumor-blood pairs, overlap was lower than in tumor region pairs.

This clonotype occurred many times. Antigen unknown. The junction departs from the called germline gene at one end, perhaps through a read error. The CDR3 has 14 residues. The germline gives CDR1 MGHRA, CDR2 YSYEKL. Co-extracted RNA and DNA came from around 18-30 mg of unsorted bulk tissue. Reverse transcription of 450 to 500 ng total RNA with a constant-region primer produced TCR beta cDNA. Modified slightly, ARM-PCR produced TCR beta libraries over three nested multiplex PCR rounds. For roughly 11 cycles apiece, the opening two PCR rounds ran with TRBV1-TRBV30 forward primers and a C-beta reverse primer. TCRdb called the multiplex PCR reads again in MiXCR, with one record for every CDR3 protein. The sample holds 95,000 to 150,000 distinct CDR3 sequences, around 60% seen once.

This sequence joins TRBV4-1 and TRBJ2-7; 8 bases align to TRBD1. This clonotype originated in a woman aged 55-75 years with primary liver carcinoma and hepatitis B virus infection. The sequencing sample was made of liver tumor tissue from sampling region 1. Subset specified: tumor region T1, superior pole. CDR3 nucleotide sequence: TGTGCCAGCAGTCCCGGACAGGGTACCTACGAGCAGTACTTC. Translating it yields CASSPGQGTYEQYF.